This is a list of T cell receptor beta chains from one sample in a study of cytomegalovirus exposure and HLA in healthy donors. Produced via immunoSEQ multiplex PCR; TCRdb's table is partial and in-frame only. The sample consists of roughly 180,000 clones, around 81% of them appearing once. Sequenced input: PBMCs. The origin of the receptors is a young woman in good health and CMV-seropositive. The CDR3 runs from the conserved cysteine through the conserved F or W.

V gene | CDR3 protein
TRBV6-4 | CASSDLRGTKAFF
TRBV18 | CASSPRGYDSPLHF
TRBV14 | CASSQDFLGTGGLYGYTF
TRBV11-2 | CASSPRPGEGEAFF
TRBV7-9 | CASSRGQGDNGELFF
TRBV2 | CASWTGRVGTQYF
TRBV11-3 | CASSLVRGTTKGEQFF
TRBV30 | CAWMLGTRNTIYF
TRBV1 | CTSSQVSGGGPGELFF
TRBV6-4 | CASSELLSTDTQYF
TRBV5-6 | CASSALGLGAETQYF
TRBV29-1 | CSVEDPSLGHSPLHF
TRBV18 | CASSPQGVNTEAFF
TRBV9 | CASSVSTSNTEAFF
TRBV14 | CASSPTANTEAFF
TRBV5-1 | CASSLGGDEPQHF
TRBV5-1 | CASSLVPDRNTEAFF
TRBV7-3 | CASSPDGILKSTDTQYF
TRBV9 | CASSVHPRTGDTDTQYF
TRBV27 | CASAQRSNTGELFF
TRBV28 | CASSYHSLEAFF
TRBV27 | CASSPFGGGRNFQYF
TRBV5-1 | CASSLGLMNTEAFF
TRBV2 | CASSYRGFVTEAFF
TRBV19 | CASSPGTGYNEQFF
TRBV5-1 | CASSPRGRMDTGELFF
TRBV28 | CASRYREPVSYEQYF
TRBV7-9 | CASKKLTSGARGDEQFF
TRBV5-4 | CASSLVLAGPHEQFF
TRBV15 | CATSRDRDSNNSPLHF
TRBV4-1 | CASSQTGANYGYTF
TRBV20-1 | CSASRRTEAFF
TRBV5-4 | CASSPGLAESDTQYF
TRBV6-4 | CASSEGGDYNEQFF
TRBV5-4 | CASSPSTGANVLTF
TRBV28 | CATLNRGIYEQYF
TRBV30 | CAWAGTGLKSSYEQYF
TRBV28 | CASSLPRHNTGELFF
TRBV30 | CAWPRGRGPGGYTF
TRBV9 | CASSPRTGGLSYNEQFF
TRBV6-1 | CASSSGATGETQYF
TRBV14 | CASSQVPRQGLWTDTQYF
TRBV5-4 | CASSLGSGPSSTDTQYF
TRBV5-4 | CASSAPRGSESYEQYF
TRBV28 | CASRWDRGPNTEAFF
TRBV5-1 | CASSHRTSGANTDTQYF
TRBV4-3 | CASSQDVRNYGYTF
TRBV2 | CASIEFGRGSGETQYF
TRBV29-1 | CSGGHNEQFF
TRBV2 | CASYAGINYGYTF
TRBV5-5 | CASSLKLWGTGGIDTQYF
TRBV6-1 | CASSTSPDRTDTQYF
TRBV2 | CASRPRGANYGYTF
TRBV6-1 | CASSELEGSPRGF
TRBV11-2 | CASSLDPPVLMNTEAFF
TRBV7-2 | CASSLDAAQGNIQYF
TRBV5-1 | CASSLHGGFEANEKLFF